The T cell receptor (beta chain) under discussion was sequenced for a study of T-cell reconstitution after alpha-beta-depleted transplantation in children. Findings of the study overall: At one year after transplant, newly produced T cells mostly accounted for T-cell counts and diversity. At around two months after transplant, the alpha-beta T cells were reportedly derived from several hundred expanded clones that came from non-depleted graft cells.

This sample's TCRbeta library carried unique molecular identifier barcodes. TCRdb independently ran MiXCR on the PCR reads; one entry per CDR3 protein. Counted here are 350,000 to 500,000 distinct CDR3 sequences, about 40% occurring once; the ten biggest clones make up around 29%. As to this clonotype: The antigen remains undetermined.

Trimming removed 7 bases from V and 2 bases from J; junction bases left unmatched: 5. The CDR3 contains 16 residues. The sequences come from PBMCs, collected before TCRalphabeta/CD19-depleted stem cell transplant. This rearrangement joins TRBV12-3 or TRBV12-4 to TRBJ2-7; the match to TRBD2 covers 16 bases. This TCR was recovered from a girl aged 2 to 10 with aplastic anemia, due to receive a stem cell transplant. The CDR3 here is CASTTGTSGRAYEQYF. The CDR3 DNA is TGTGCCAGCACAACCGGGACTAGCGGGAGGGCCTACGAGCAGTACTTC.